Shown below are 10 T cell receptor beta chains from a single sample sequenced in a study of OX40 agonist ivuxolimab in advanced cancers. The protocol was immunoSEQ multiplex PCR, while the TCRdb copy is restricted to in-frame clones and leaves out a portion. The data hold more than 70,000 clones, with almost 95% observed a single time. The sample was CD4+ or CD8+ T cells sorted from blood, taken in a trial of the OX40 agonist ivuxolimab. All receptors come from an adult with an advanced solid tumor such as melanoma, head and neck, liver or kidney cancer.

The chain joins TRBV7-9 to TRBJ2-5, with D perhaps given as TRBD1 or TRBD2 (5 bases each). The end of the DNA aligns better with TRBJ2-7, so the J call may be wrong. Germline V gives CDR1 SEHNR, CDR2 FQNEAQ (reference sequence). The CDR3 extends over 15 amino acids. CDR3 coding DNA: TGTGCCAGCAGCTTAGCGTCGGGGACCTCTTACGAGCAGTACTTC. Residues: CASSLASGTSYEQYF.

The chain carries TRBV6-1 and TRBJ2-2, with D possibly matching TRBD2 (6 bases). Germline V gene lookup returns CDR1 MNHNS and CDR2 SASEGT. Trimming cost V 6 bases and J 8 bases, with 19 bases left between them. This CDR3 is built from 15 residues. The CDR3 spells CASRPGLLRTGELFF. The CDR3 nucleotides are TGTGCCAGCAGGCCGGGACTTCTTAGGACTGGGGAGCTGTTTTTT.

J is TRBJ2-1 and V is TRBV5-1; tentative D call: TRBD1 (5 bases). The germline V gene encodes CDR1 SGHRS and CDR2 YFSETQ. The CDR3 contains 17 residues. Trimming took off 3 bases at V and 0 bases at J, with 16 bases between the two ends. Here the CDR3 DNA reads TGCGCCAGCAGCTCCGCGTCAGGGTTGGGCTCCTACAATGAGCAGTTCTTC. Protein sequence: CASSSASGLGSYNEQFF.

The J gene is TRBJ2-7, the V gene TRBV2, with 9 bases fitting TRBD2. The CDR3 covers 14 residues. The V segment lost 4 bases and the J segment 1 base; nucleotides outside the gene matches: 2. From germline, CDR1 is SNHLY and CDR2 FYNNEI. The CDR3, as DNA: TGTGCCAGCAGTGCTAGCGGGGCTTCCTACGAGCAGTACTTC. The encoded protein is CASSASGASYEQYF.

This clone has just one count. The V and J genes are TRBV5-1 and TRBJ2-7; D gene unclear. The CDR3 is 14 amino acids. In germline, CDR1 is SGHRS, CDR2 YFSETQ. V was shortened by 4 bases and J by 0 bases, with 11 bases between the two germline ends. The CDR3 sequence: CASSPRQDSYEQYF. Here the CDR3 DNA reads TGCGCCAGCAGCCCCCGCCAAGACTCCTACGAGCAGTACTTC.

The rearrangement links TRBV6-1 to TRBJ1-2; 7 bases are a match to TRBD1. This CDR3 region has 13 residues. V was clipped by 2 bases and J by 14 bases; unmatched bases: 11. From germline, CDR1 is MNHNS and CDR2 SASEGT. The CDR3 DNA follows: TGTGCCAGCAGTGAAATCGACAGGGCCCGTTCGACCTTC. The encoded protein is CASSEIDRARSTF.

This clone came up a few times. V usage is TRBV7-2 and J usage is TRBJ2-2; unclear D gene. The ends were cut back, 1 base at V and 1 base at J, with 7 bases in the middle. CDR3 length equals 15 residues. The germline CDR1 and CDR2 sequences are SGHTA and FQGNSA. Written as DNA, the CDR3 is TGTGCCAGCAGCTTAGTTCTGGGGAACACCGGGGAGCTGTTTTTT. Protein product: CASSLVLGNTGELFF.

The chain is built from TRBV5-1 and TRBJ1-6, with 10 bases lining up with TRBD1. CDR1 and CDR2 from the germline V gene are SGHRS and YFSETQ. V was pared by 5 bases and J by 5 bases, with 7 bases of the junction left unmatched. The CDR3 totals 16 residues. The CDR3 loop reads CASRWGTGANNSPLHF. The CDR3 nucleotides are TGCGCCAGCAGGTGGGGGACAGGGGCCAATAATTCACCCCTCCACTTT.

This sequence joins TRBV7-8 and TRBJ1-5; 9 bases are a match to TRBD1. Germline V lookup: CDR1 SGHVS, CDR2 FQNEAQ. With 5 bases clipped from V and 0 bases from J, the junction kept 11 bases outside the gene matches. CDR3 length: 18 amino acids. CDR3 sequence (DNA): TGTGCCAGCAGCGCGGGACAGGGTTTCTCCTATAGCAATCAGCCCCAGCATTTT. It yields the protein CASSAGQGFSYSNQPQHF.

The V and J genes are TRBV4-1 and TRBJ1-5, with D unresolved. Trimming left V 0 bases short and J 4 bases short, with 10 bases between. Germline CDR1 and CDR2: MGHRA and YSYEKL. This CDR3 comprises 15 residues. The chain's CDR3 is CASSQDGVGNQPQHF. Written as DNA, the CDR3 is TGCGCCAGCAGCCAAGATGGGGTGGGGAATCAGCCCCAGCATTTT.